Below, 25 T cell receptor beta chains from the same sample are listed, as sequenced in a study of cytomegalovirus exposure and HLA in healthy donors. The PCR employed 60 Vbeta primers together with 13 Jbeta primers. The table came from immunoSEQ multiplex PCR; TCRdb's copy has only in-frame clones and leaves some out. The sample consists of 150,000 or so clones, about three quarters of them appearing once. The sample consisted of PBMCs. Receptors originate from a woman in her thirties or forties in good health and CMV-seronegative.

CDR3 protein: CASRPGTSTDTQYF. The CDR3 nucleotides read TGCGCCAGCAGGCCCGGGACTAGCACAGATACGCAGTATTTT. The chain carries TRBV5-1 and TRBJ2-3, with a tentative D call TRBD2 (6 bases). V dropped 5 bases and J dropped 0 bases, with 10 bases sitting between them. CDR3 length: 14 amino acids. CDR1 and CDR2 (germline): SGHRS, YFSETQ.

This clone was found once. This sequence joins TRBV21-1 and TRBJ1-3. TRBV21-1 is reported as a pseudogene. This CDR3 has 16 amino acids. The CDR3 here is CASSINPIPSGNTIYF. The CDR3 DNA reads as TGTGCCAGCAGCATTAACCCTATCCCCTCTGGAAACACCATATATTTT.

The rearrangement uses TRBV6-5 and TRBJ2-7; D remains ambiguous. The V end lost 0 bases, the J end lost 4 bases, and 7 bases lay between the germline ends. Germline values: CDR1 MNHEY, CDR2 SVGAGI. The CDR3 sequence is 13 residues long. The CDR3 here is CASSYSDGYEQYF. CDR3 bases: TGTGCCAGCAGTTACTCAGACGGGTACGAGCAGTACTTC.

The chain recombines TRBV29-1 with TRBJ2-1; D gene unclear. The CDR3 length is 12 residues. V lost 1 base, J lost 4 bases, and 5 bases lay in between. In germline, CDR1 is SQVTM, CDR2 ANQGSEA. CDR3 coding DNA: TGCAGCGTTGAAGCCGGGTACAATGAGCAGTTCTTC. Translated: CSVEAGYNEQFF.

The chain employs TRBV18 and TRBJ2-3, with 10 bases fitting TRBD2. Trimming took 2 bases from V and 1 from J; bases not matched to a gene: 3. CDR3 size: 16 residues. Germline V gives CDR1 KGHSH, CDR2 LQKENI. The CDR3 sequence is CASSPAGLAGTDTQYF. CDR3 bases: TGTGCCAGCTCACCAGCCGGACTAGCGGGCACAGATACGCAGTATTTT.

The V gene is TRBV11-2, the J gene TRBJ2-3, with 8 positions matching TRBD2. The germline gives CDR1 SGHAT, CDR2 FQNNGV. This CDR3 contains 16 residues. V lost 4 bases to trimming and J lost 2 bases; unmatched junction nucleotides: 8. The CDR3 region has the DNA TGTGCCAGCAGCTCCCAAGGGACTAGTCCCACAGATACGCAGTATTTT. Translated, it gives CASSSQGTSPTDTQYF.

The chain employs TRBV29-1 and TRBJ2-7, with 9 bases identical to TRBD1. V dropped 3 bases and J dropped 5; count of bases not matched to a gene: 5. This CDR3 contains 13 residues. Germline V lookup: CDR1 SQVTM, CDR2 ANQGSEA. The CDR3 coding sequence is TGCAGCGTTGATGGGACAGGGAGCAACGAGCAGTACTTC. It specifies CSVDGTGSNEQYF.

The chain employs TRBV27 and TRBJ1-2, with 9 bases identical to TRBD1. From germline, CDR1 is MNHEY and CDR2 SMNVEV (reference sequence). Germline trimming cut 5 bases from V and 3 bases from J; bases unmatched to any gene: 10. The CDR3 length is 16 residues. The CDR3 sequence is CASSPRNRDRDYGYTF. The CDR3 DNA follows: TGTGCCAGCAGTCCTCGTAACCGGGACAGGGACTATGGCTACACCTTC.

The chain links TRBV5-4 to TRBJ1-2; the D gene is possibly TRBD1 (5 bases). The CDR3 loop spans 16 amino acids. Germline CDR1 is SGHNT and CDR2 is YYREEE (reference sequence). Trimming removed 0 bases from V and 1 base from J, with 13 bases in between. The DNA of the CDR3 is TGTGCCAGCAGCTTGGTTGGGGGGGTGTATAACTATGGCTACACCTTC. This codes for CASSLVGGVYNYGYTF.

This chain connects TRBV7-9 to TRBJ1-1, with D maybe TRBD1 (6 bases). Germline V gives CDR1 SEHNR, CDR2 FQNEAQ (reference sequence). The ends were cut back, 3 bases at V and 5 bases at J, with 13 bases in the middle. CDR3 length equals 14 residues. CDR3 in amino acids: CASSFGQGRTEAFF. The CDR3 DNA follows: TGTGCCAGCAGCTTTGGGCAGGGGAGAACTGAAGCTTTCTTT.

V is TRBV11-3 and J is TRBJ1-1; a weak D match, TRBD1 (5 bases). The CDR3 loop spans 11 amino acids. The germline V gene encodes CDR1 SGHNT and CDR2 YENEEA. V lost 6 bases, J lost 7 bases, and 9 bases lay in between. CDR3 sequence reads: CASRRQYEAFF. CDR3 nucleotides: TGTGCCAGCAGGCGACAGTATGAAGCTTTCTTT.

The chain uses TRBV7-9 and TRBJ1-4, with TRBD1 as a possible D gene (5 bases). CDR3 length: 14 residues. V shed 0 bases and J shed 7 bases, with 9 bases lying between them. CDR1 is SEHNR, CDR2 FQNEAQ, per germline (reference sequence). CDR3: CASSLAAGIEKLFF. The CDR3 DNA sequence: TGTGCCAGCAGCTTAGCGGCAGGGATTGAAAAACTGTTTTTT. The complete variable domain, with remaining parts taken from reference TRBV7-9 and TRBJ1-4, reads DTGVSQNPRHKITKRGQNVTFRCDPISEHNRLYWYRQTLGQGPEFLTYFQNEAQLEKSRLLSDRFSAERPKGSFSTLEIQRTEQGDSAMYLCASSLAAGIEKLFFGSGTQLSVL.

The V gene is TRBV7-6, the J gene TRBJ1-1, with D unresolved. This CDR3 is 13 amino acids long. The germline CDR1 and CDR2 sequences are SGHVS and FNYEAQ. Trimming left V 4 bases short and J 1 base short, with 7 bases between. CDR3 sequence (DNA): TGTGCCAGCAGCTCCCAGGAGAACACTGAAGCTTTCTTT. Residues: CASSSQENTEAFF.

The rearrangement joins TRBV5-4 to TRBJ1-1, with D possibly being TRBD1 (5 bases). The V end was cut by 4 bases, the J end by 2 bases, with 15 bases between. There are 15 residues in the CDR3. Per germline, CDR1 SGHNT and CDR2 YYREEE (reference sequence). Here the CDR3 DNA reads TGTGCCAGCAGCAGAGAGGGGAGGGGTAACACTGAAGCTTTCTTT. It yields the protein CASSREGRGNTEAFF. The full variable domain, with the rest looked up from reference TRBV5-4 and TRBJ1-1, is ETGVTQSPTHLIKTRGQQVTLRCSSQSGHNTVSWYQQALGQGPQFIFQYYREEENGRGNFPPRFSGLQFPNYSSELNVNALELDDSALYLCASSREGRGNTEAFFGQGTRLTVV.

J is TRBJ2-5 and V is TRBV6-6; 8 positions match TRBD2. The germline gives CDR1 MNHNY, CDR2 SVGAGI (reference sequence). Trimming cost V 0 bases and J 1 base; bases outside gene matches: 4. CDR3 length equals 16 residues. The CDR3 spells CASSYSNGRAQETQYF. The CDR3, as DNA: TGTGCCAGCAGTTACTCAAACGGGAGGGCCCAAGAGACCCAGTACTTC.

V usage is TRBV7-2 and J usage is TRBJ1-5; D ambiguous. The germline CDR1 and CDR2 sequences are SGHTA and FQGNSA. V was pared by 0 bases and J by 9 bases, with 9 bases between. This CDR3 is 13 amino acids long. The DNA of the CDR3 is TGTGCCAGCAGCTTAGCGCGCTCTAGGCCCCAGCATTTT. It is translated as CASSLARSRPQHF.

This clone was observed once. The chain recombines TRBV5-1 with TRBJ1-4, with no clear D. Deletions cut 4 bases from V and 6 bases from J, with 19 bases between. Germline loops: CDR1 SGHRS, CDR2 YFSETQ. The CDR3 has 16 residues. The CDR3 bases are TGCGCCAGCAGCCTGCTGAATACCCGACGGGATGAAAAACTGTTTTTT. Translated: CASSLLNTRRDEKLFF.

The rearrangement links TRBV14 to TRBJ1-2; TRBD1 is a possible D gene (6 bases). This CDR3 spans 14 amino acids. Trimming stripped 0 bases from V and 13 bases from J, with 18 bases between. Germline CDR1 and CDR2: SGHDN and FVKESK. In DNA form, the CDR3 reads TGTGCCAGCAGCCAAGATCGGGGGGCCTTAAGGGCCACCTTC. Translation gives CASSQDRGALRATF.

In its sample, this clone was seen a few times. The CDR3 sequence is CASSAEVGDRGRGYTF. The CDR3 DNA reads as TGTGCCAGCAGCGCAGAGGTTGGGGACAGGGGTCGCGGCTACACCTTC. The chain couples TRBV9 to TRBJ1-2; the match to TRBD1 covers 10 bases. CDR3 length equals 16 residues. After removal of 3 bases from V and 8 bases from J, the junction contained 13 bases not matched to a gene. CDR1 SGDLS and CDR2 YYNGEE come from the germline V gene.

This chain links TRBV6-6 with TRBJ2-3; 9 positions agree with TRBD2. Germline CDR1 is MNHNY and CDR2 is SVGAGI (reference sequence). CDR3 size: 14 residues. The J segment lost 3 bases and the V segment lost 9 bases, leaving 7 bases of the junction unmatched. CDR3: CASSRAGGTDTQYF. The CDR3 nucleotides read TGTGCCAGTTCGAGAGCGGGGGGTACAGATACGCAGTATTTT.

The chain carries TRBV5-1 and TRBJ2-1; 7 positions match TRBD2. Trimming at V came to 1 base and at J to 6 bases, leaving 13 bases not matched to a gene. The CDR3 totals 17 residues. Germline values: CDR1 SGHRS, CDR2 YFSETQ. Here the CDR3 DNA reads TGCGCCAGCAGCTTGTCTACTAGCGCCTTCCAGCGCAATGAGCAGTTCTTC. Its translation is CASSLSTSAFQRNEQFF.

V is TRBV6-1 and J is TRBJ1-5; D is uncertain. The germline V gene has CDR1 MNHNS and CDR2 SASEGT. Trimming removed 8 bases from V and 11 bases from J, with 22 bases in between. The CDR3 is 14 residues long. Written as DNA, the CDR3 is TGTGCCAGCGGGAGGCAGGTAGGCGGGGTAGCCCAGCATTTT. Its protein is CASGRQVGGVAQHF.

CDR3 sequence: CASSLSASGRASSYNEQFF. The CDR3 DNA follows: TGTGCCAGCAGCCTGTCAGCTAGCGGGAGGGCCAGCTCCTACAATGAGCAGTTCTTC. The chain joins TRBV5-4 to TRBJ2-1, with TRBD2 matching over 12 bases. The CDR3 length is 19 residues. Germline V lookup: CDR1 SGHNT, CDR2 YYREEE (reference sequence). V lost 4 bases to trimming and J lost 0 bases; unmatched junction nucleotides: 11.

The chain recombines TRBV11-3 with TRBJ2-7; a weak D match, TRBD1 (5 bases). The germline V gene encodes CDR1 SGHNT and CDR2 YENEEA. The CDR3 has 15 residues. V was shortened by 0 bases and J by 6 bases, with 15 bases between the two germline ends. The DNA for the CDR3 is TGTGCCAGCAGCTTAGATACAGGAAATCCCCCCGAGCAGTACTTC. This translates into CASSLDTGNPPEQYF. The full variable domain, completed using reference TRBV11-3 and TRBJ2-7, is EAGVVQSPRYKIIEKKQPVAFWCNPISGHNTLYWYLQNLGQGPELLIRYENEEAVDDSQLPKDRFSAERLKGVDSTLKIQPAELGDSAVYLCASSLDTGNPPEQYFGPGTRLTVT.

This chain uses TRBV10-3 with TRBJ1-1, with D possibly TRBD1 on 5 matching bases. The ends were cut back, 5 bases at V and 5 bases at J, with 12 bases in the middle. The length of the CDR3 is 13 residues. From germline, CDR1 is ENHRY and CDR2 SYGVKD. In DNA, the CDR3 is TGTGCCATCAGTAGACCAGGGTTAACTGAAGCTTTCTTT. Its protein product is CAISRPGLTEAFF.